The clone carrying this TCR beta chain appeared a few times. In the original analysis: It was from reference gene primer amplification that nucleated cell counts were estimated. Measured with immunoSEQ multiplex PCR; TCRdb has only the in-frame clones, and not every one. The V and J calls and clone size come from that table; D and trimming were worked out from the DNA. The top ten hold about 12% of the sample, which has about 120,000 clones, approximately 80% seen once. The data are from a study of blood T cell repertoires in COVID-19. Background on the study: Sites across the United States, Italy and Spain contributed samples from acute and convalescent COVID-19. Sample material is recorded as cDNA or gDNA derived from T cells, B-cell-depleted T cells, or PBMCs.

The junction had 5 bases not matched to a gene; V was cut back by 2 bases and J by 2 bases. This CDR3 is 15 amino acids long. Germline V CDR1 and CDR2: SGHVS, FQNEAQ. The V gene is TRBV7-8, the J gene TRBJ2-7; 8 bases agree with TRBD1. Material: peripheral blood. This TCR was recovered from a human donor in a cohort sampled during active COVID-19. CDR3 sequence: CASSLWTGITYEQYF. CDR3 coding DNA: TGTGCCAGCAGCTTATGGACAGGGATCACCTACGAGCAGTACTTC.